This is a list of T cell receptor beta chains from one sample in a study of shared clonotypes between healthy human individuals. Profiling relied on immunoSEQ multiplex PCR, and the TCRdb table lists in-frame clones only, not all of them. The sample holds about half a million clones, 81% seen once. The specimen sequenced was PBMCs. Receptors originate from a woman in her 40s in good health. Some clones in this sample may be carry-over from other donors' samples. CDR3s include the opening cysteine and the closing phenylalanine or tryptophan.

TRBJ2-2 TRBV7-9 CASTKLAGANTGELFF
TRBJ1-4 TRBV25-1 CASSEAGGTNEKLFF
TRBJ1-1 TRBV30 CAWGRQQNTEAFF
TRBJ2-7 TRBV30 CAWSRRAFTTGDSNEQYF
TRBJ2-1 TRBV20-1 CSARMAQEQFF
TRBJ2-1 TRBV7-3 CASSLTGTGLGNEQFF
TRBJ1-1 TRBV25-1 CASRGAGSTEAFF
TRBJ1-2 TRBV30 CAWSTNYGYTF
TRBJ2-7 TRBV2 CASSQGARGEQYF
TRBJ1-2 TRBV11-2 CASTDPPGGGYTF
TRBJ2-3 TRBV28 CASSPSSGRRRDTQYF
TRBJ2-7 TRBV15 CATSRDADWTSGRATIYEQYF
TRBJ2-3 TRBV7-2 CASSLVGKDTQYF
TRBJ1-5 TRBV28 CAGGRGGGTQPQHF
TRBJ2-2 TRBV5-4 CATTRADNTGELFF